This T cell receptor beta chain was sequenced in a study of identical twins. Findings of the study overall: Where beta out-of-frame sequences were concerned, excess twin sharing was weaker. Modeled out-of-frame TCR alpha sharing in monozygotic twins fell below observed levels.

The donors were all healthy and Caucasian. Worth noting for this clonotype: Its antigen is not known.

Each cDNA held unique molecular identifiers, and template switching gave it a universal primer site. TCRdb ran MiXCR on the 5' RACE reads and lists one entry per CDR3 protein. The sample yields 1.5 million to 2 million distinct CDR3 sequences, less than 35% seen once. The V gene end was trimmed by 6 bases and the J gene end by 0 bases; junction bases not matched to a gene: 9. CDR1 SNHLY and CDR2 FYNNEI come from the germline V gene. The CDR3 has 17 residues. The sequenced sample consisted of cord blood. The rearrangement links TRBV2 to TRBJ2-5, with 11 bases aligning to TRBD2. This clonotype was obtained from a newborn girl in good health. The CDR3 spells CASRRLAGLSYQETQYF. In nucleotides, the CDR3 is TGTGCCAGCAGAAGACTAGCGGGGCTATCGTACCAAGAGACCCAGTACTTC. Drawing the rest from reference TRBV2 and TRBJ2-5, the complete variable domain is EPEVTQTPSHQVTQMGQEVILRCVPISNHLYFYWYRQILGQKVEFLVSFYNNEISEKSEIFDDQFSVERPDGSNFTLKIRSTKLEDSAMYFCASRRLAGLSYQETQYFGPGTRLLVL.